The following is a TCR beta chain sequence with its context. The antigen is not known. Healthy HIV-negative adults with no recent acute infections or vaccinations were recruited as donors. Clones were sequenced by immunoSEQ multiplex PCR, and TCRdb holds only the in-frame ones, with some missing. The sample yields about 1.4 million clones, roughly 96% seen once. The CDR3 sequence is 11 residues long. Germline V gene lookup returns CDR1 DFQATT and CDR2 SNEGSKA (reference sequence). Trimming took 2 bases from V and 8 from J, leaving 6 bases between them. This sample is part of a study of shared clonotypes between healthy human individuals. Overall study findings and caveats: The study sampled only blood, and tissue repertoires likely differ.

The receptor comes from a man aged 25 to 45 in good health. Specimen: naive CD4+ T cells sorted from blood. Subset indicated: CD45RA+ positively selected. This chain connects TRBV20-1 to TRBJ2-2; no clear D. CDR3 region: CSARLPGELFF. The CDR3 nucleotides read TGCAGTGCTAGATTACCTGGGGAGCTGTTTTTT.